The TCR beta chain described here comes from a study of cytotoxic CD8 clonotypes in ibrutinib-treated CLL. Turning to the study itself: Specimens for response were gathered following a median approximately 12 months of therapy, spanning 6 to 36.

Profiled with immunoSEQ multiplex PCR; TCRdb holds only in-frame clones, not every one. The sample includes 330,000 or so clones, over 60% seen only once; the top ten take around 6.6%. Trimming left V 7 bases short and J 3 bases short, with 19 bases between. This CDR3 region has 16 residues. Germline values: CDR1 MNHEY, CDR2 SMNVEV (reference sequence). Points on this clone: Its target is unknown.

Findings of the study overall: Baseline levels of clonality went above those of age-matched healthy donors and moved with circulating CD8+ T-cell counts.

This sequence originates from a human donor with chronic lymphocytic leukemia. Sequenced material: PBMCs, taken after 36 months of ibrutinib treatment. This chain links TRBV27 with TRBJ2-1; tentatively, D is TRBD2 (5 bases). The CDR3 DNA reads as TGTGCCAGCACAGAGTCTAGCCCCCTCCGCTACAATGAGCAGTTCTTC. Translated, it gives CASTESSPLRYNEQFF.